This entry lists 5 T cell receptor beta chains sequenced from one sample in a study of T cell responses to AZD1222 COVID-19 vaccine. TCRdb keeps only in-frame clones here, not all; method: immunoSEQ multiplex PCR. This table holds fewer than 150,000 clones, 84% found once. Sample: peripheral blood, taken on day 0 of AZD1222 vaccination. Receptor source: an adult in good health.

This sequence joins TRBV29-1 and TRBJ2-7, with 7 bases identical to TRBD1. CDR3 size: 13 residues. CDR1 and CDR2 from the germline V gene are SQVTM and ANQGSEA. J lost 4 bases, V lost 5 bases, and 8 bases had no gene match. The DNA of the CDR3 is TGCAGCGTTCCGGGACAGAATTATTACGAGCAGTACTTC. Encoded protein: CSVPGQNYYEQYF.

This clone was observed once. The CDR3 DNA reads TGTGCCAGCATCGAGGACGGGAACACTGAAGCTTTCTTT. Encoded protein: CASIEDGNTEAFF. This chain joins TRBV12-3 or TRBV12-4 and TRBJ1-1, with D unresolved. The CDR3 length is 13 residues. V was trimmed by 7 bases and J by 1 base, leaving 10 bases between them.

This clone was seen once. The gene calls are TRBV5-1 and TRBJ2-2; 7 nucleotides line up with TRBD2. J gave up 3 bases and V 4 bases, and 9 bases lay outside the gene matches. Looked up from germline, CDR1 is SGHRS and CDR2 is YFSETQ. The CDR3 is 16 residues long. The CDR3 nucleotides are TGCGCCAGCAGCCCCCCGGGGAGGGGAGACACCGGGGAGCTGTTTTTT. Amino acid sequence: CASSPPGRGDTGELFF. Filled out from reference TRBV5-1 and TRBJ2-2, the complete variable domain reads KAGVTQTPRYLIKTRGQQVTLSCSPISGHRSVSWYQQTPGQGLQFLFEYFSETQRNKGNFPGRFSGRQFSNSRSEMNVSTLELGDSALYLCASSPPGRGDTGELFFGEGSRLTVL.

This sequence joins TRBV28 and TRBJ2-5; TRBD1 or TRBD2 may be the D gene (6 bases each). The germline CDR1 and CDR2 sequences are MDHEN and SYDVKM. V was cut by 4 bases and J by 13 bases, with 16 bases left in between. CDR3 length equals 12 residues. The DNA for the CDR3 is TGTGCCAGCAGTTCTGGGGACATCGGGGGGTACTTC. Translated, it gives CASSSGDIGGYF. Variable domain in full (rest from reference TRBV28 and TRBJ2-5): DVKVTQSSRYLVKRTGEKVFLECVQDMDHENMFWYRQDPGLGLRLIYFSYDVKMKEKGDIPEGYSVSREKKERFSLILESASTNQTSMYLCASSSGDIGGYFGPGTRLLVL.

This clone was seen a few times. The gene calls are TRBV5-1 and TRBJ2-5, with D tentatively TRBD1 or TRBD2 (5 bases each). V was pared by 3 bases and J by 1 base, with 16 bases between. Germline loops: CDR1 SGHRS, CDR2 YFSETQ. This CDR3 contains 16 residues. In DNA, the CDR3 is TGCGCCAGCAGCTCGGGACCGACTAAGTCCCAAGAGACCCAGTACTTC. Amino acids: CASSSGPTKSQETQYF.